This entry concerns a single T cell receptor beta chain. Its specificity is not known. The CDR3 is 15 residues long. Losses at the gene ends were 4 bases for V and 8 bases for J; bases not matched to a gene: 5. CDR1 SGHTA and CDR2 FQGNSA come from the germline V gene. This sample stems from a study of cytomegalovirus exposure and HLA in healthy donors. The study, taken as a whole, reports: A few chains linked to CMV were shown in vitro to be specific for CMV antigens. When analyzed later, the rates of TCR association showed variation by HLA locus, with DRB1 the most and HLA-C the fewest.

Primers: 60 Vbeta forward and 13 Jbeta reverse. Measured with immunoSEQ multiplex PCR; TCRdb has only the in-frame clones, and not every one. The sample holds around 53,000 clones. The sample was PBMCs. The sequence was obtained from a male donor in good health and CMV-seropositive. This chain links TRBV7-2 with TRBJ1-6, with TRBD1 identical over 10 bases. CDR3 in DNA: TGTGCCAGCAGCTCCCGGGACAGGGGTGATTCACCCCTCCACTTT. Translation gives CASSSRDRGDSPLHF.